Listed below are T cell receptor beta chains from one sample, sequenced in a study of human T cells and chemical hapten exposure. TCRdb reprocessed the RACE reads with MiXCR, giving one entry per CDR3 protein. Here the sample spans approximately 97,000 distinct CDR3 sequences, 27% being singletons. Here the sequenced sample was whole blood, taken in connection with sensitization to the hapten diphenylcyclopropenone (DPC). The receptors here all came from a man aged 35 to 55 with alopecia areata. Some clones in this sample may be carry-over from other donors' samples. Both conserved end residues are part of each CDR3. A D gene is named only where the DNA matches it firmly. The size field is filled for only some rows; it gives once, few, many or a size class.

d_call: NA; j_call: TRBJ2-3; clone_size: NA; v_call: TRBV5-1; cdr3_aa: CASSLEDLTETDTQYF; cdr3_nt: TGCGCCAGCAGCTTGGAGGACCTAACTGAGACAGATACGCAGTATTTT
d_call: TRBD1; j_call: TRBJ1-2; clone_size: NA; v_call: TRBV4-2; cdr3_aa: CASSRESGTGSYGYTF; cdr3_nt: TGTGCCAGCAGCCGGGAATCCGGGACAGGGTCCTACGGCTACACCTTC
d_call: TRBD1; j_call: TRBJ2-1; clone_size: NA; v_call: TRBV29-1; cdr3_aa: CSVGTGVRNEQFF; cdr3_nt: TGCAGCGTCGGGACAGGGGTTCGAAATGAGCAGTTCTTC
d_call: TRBD2; j_call: TRBJ2-1; clone_size: NA; v_call: TRBV30; cdr3_aa: CAWARTSGYNEQFF; cdr3_nt: TGTGCCTGGGCTCGGACTAGCGGTTACAATGAGCAGTTCTTC
d_call: TRBD2; j_call: TRBJ2-7; clone_size: NA; v_call: TRBV6-5; cdr3_aa: CASKRERRIYEQYF; cdr3_nt: TGTGCCAGCAAGCGGGAGAGACGGATCTACGAGCAGTACTTC
d_call: NA; j_call: TRBJ1-2; clone_size: few; v_call: TRBV28; cdr3_aa: CASTPYGRSGYTF; cdr3_nt: TGTGCCAGCACCCCTTATGGCAGATCCGGCTACACCTTC
d_call: TRBD1; j_call: TRBJ2-1; clone_size: many; v_call: TRBV12-3/TRBV12-4; cdr3_aa: CASSETGGRYNEQFF; cdr3_nt: TGTGCCAGCAGCGAGACAGGGGGACGCTACAATGAGCAGTTCTTC
d_call: NA; j_call: TRBJ1-5; clone_size: many; v_call: TRBV12-3/TRBV12-4; cdr3_aa: CASTPQGNQPQHF; cdr3_nt: TGTGCCAGCACCCCACAGGGTAATCAGCCCCAGCATTTT
d_call: TRBD1; j_call: TRBJ2-7; clone_size: few; v_call: TRBV10-3; cdr3_aa: CAISESGGRDRAYEQYF; cdr3_nt: TGTGCCATCAGTGAGTCGGGGGGGCGGGACAGGGCCTACGAGCAGTACTTC
d_call: TRBD2; j_call: TRBJ2-2; clone_size: NA; v_call: TRBV7-9; cdr3_aa: CASTPGTSELFGAGELFF; cdr3_nt: TGTGCCAGCACACCCGGGACTAGCGAGTTGTTTGGGGCCGGGGAGCTGTTTTTT
d_call: NA; j_call: TRBJ2-2; clone_size: NA; v_call: TRBV9; cdr3_aa: CASNGGNTGELFF; cdr3_nt: TGTGCCAGCAACGGGGGGAACACCGGGGAGCTGTTTTTT
d_call: TRBD2; j_call: TRBJ2-1; clone_size: few; v_call: TRBV5-1; cdr3_aa: CASSLQGQLLAGRINEQFF; cdr3_nt: TGCGCCAGCAGCCTACAGGGACAGTTACTAGCGGGACGTATCAATGAGCAGTTCTTC
d_call: TRBD1; j_call: TRBJ2-5; clone_size: NA; v_call: TRBV15; cdr3_aa: CATRPGQTLQETQYF; cdr3_nt: TGTGCCACCAGACCGGGACAGACACTTCAAGAGACCCAGTACTTC
d_call: NA; j_call: TRBJ2-1; clone_size: few; v_call: TRBV24-1; cdr3_aa: CATSDQGRFPYSYNEQFF; cdr3_nt: TGTGCCACCAGTGACCAAGGGAGATTCCCCTACTCCTACAATGAGCAGTTCTTC
d_call: NA; j_call: TRBJ2-1; clone_size: few; v_call: TRBV10-3; cdr3_aa: CAISEAGGTQRDEQFF; cdr3_nt: TGTGCCATCAGTGAGGCCGGGGGCACCCAAAGGGATGAGCAGTTCTTC
d_call: NA; j_call: TRBJ1-4; clone_size: few; v_call: TRBV5-1; cdr3_aa: CASSLGLLAAGSELFF; cdr3_nt: TGCGCCAGCAGCTTGGGTCTACTGGCCGCGGGATCGGAACTGTTTTTT
d_call: NA; j_call: TRBJ2-3; clone_size: many; v_call: TRBV18; cdr3_aa: CASSPGDTQYF; cdr3_nt: TGTGCCAGCTCACCCGGGGATACGCAGTATTTT
d_call: NA; j_call: TRBJ1-1; clone_size: NA; v_call: TRBV7-2; cdr3_aa: CASSPGGGRNTEAFF; cdr3_nt: TGTGCCAGCAGCCCTGGTGGAGGGAGAAACACTGAAGCTTTCTTT
d_call: NA; j_call: TRBJ1-1; clone_size: few; v_call: TRBV6-1; cdr3_aa: CASRGTAGITEAFF; cdr3_nt: TGTGCCAGCAGGGGTACGGCGGGGATCACTGAAGCTTTCTTT
d_call: TRBD2; j_call: TRBJ2-1; clone_size: once; v_call: TRBV7-2; cdr3_aa: CASSPWDTSGSNEQFF; cdr3_nt: TGTGCCAGCAGCCCGTGGGATACTAGCGGGAGTAATGAGCAGTTCTTC
d_call: NA; j_call: TRBJ1-5; clone_size: NA; v_call: TRBV20-1; cdr3_aa: CSARRIGESNQPQHF; cdr3_nt: TGCAGTGCCCGGAGGATCGGCGAATCCAATCAGCCCCAGCATTTT
d_call: NA; j_call: TRBJ2-3; clone_size: NA; v_call: TRBV7-2; cdr3_aa: CASSLSRRGTDTQYF; cdr3_nt: TGTGCCAGCAGCTTAAGCCGGCGGGGCACAGATACGCAGTATTTT
d_call: TRBD2; j_call: TRBJ2-3; clone_size: NA; v_call: TRBV28; cdr3_aa: CASRILAGGPGTQYF; cdr3_nt: TGTGCCAGCAGGATTCTAGCGGGGGGGCCGGGTACGCAGTATTTT
d_call: NA; j_call: TRBJ1-2; clone_size: NA; v_call: TRBV12-3/TRBV12-4; cdr3_aa: CASSTGGLGGYTF; cdr3_nt: TGTGCCAGCAGTACTGGGGGGCTCGGAGGCTACACCTTC
d_call: NA; j_call: TRBJ2-2; clone_size: NA; v_call: TRBV4-3; cdr3_aa: CASSQVRGQNTGELFF; cdr3_nt: TGCGCCAGCAGCCAAGTCCGGGGCCAGAACACCGGGGAGCTGTTTTTT
d_call: TRBD1; j_call: TRBJ2-7; clone_size: NA; v_call: TRBV7-9; cdr3_aa: CASSLVAGGDRTFF; cdr3_nt: TGTGCCAGCAGCTTAGTAGCAGGCGGGGACAGGACTTTCTTC
d_call: TRBD1; j_call: TRBJ1-1; clone_size: NA; v_call: TRBV20-1; cdr3_aa: CSARVDRGTEAFF; cdr3_nt: TGCAGTGCTAGGGTCGACAGGGGCACTGAAGCTTTCTTT
d_call: TRBD1; j_call: TRBJ2-6; clone_size: few; v_call: TRBV28; cdr3_aa: CATLTGPGGSGANVLTF; cdr3_nt: TGTGCCACCTTGACGGGGCCAGGGGGCTCTGGGGCCAACGTCCTGACTTTC
d_call: NA; j_call: TRBJ2-1; clone_size: few; v_call: TRBV6-6; cdr3_aa: CASKGRNEQFF; cdr3_nt: TGTGCCAGCAAAGGGCGCAATGAGCAGTTCTTC
d_call: TRBD1; j_call: TRBJ1-2; clone_size: NA; v_call: TRBV7-2; cdr3_aa: CASSLGVLTGGTF; cdr3_nt: TGTGCCAGCAGCTTAGGGGTATTAACAGGGGGGACCTTC
d_call: NA; j_call: TRBJ1-1; clone_size: NA; v_call: TRBV20-1; cdr3_aa: CSASSAGRWTEAFF; cdr3_nt: TGCAGTGCTAGTTCCGCGGGGAGATGGACTGAAGCTTTCTTT
d_call: TRBD1; j_call: TRBJ2-3; clone_size: few; v_call: TRBV28; cdr3_aa: CASSPLDRGEGTDTQYF; cdr3_nt: TGTGCCAGCAGTCCACTGGACAGGGGAGAGGGCACAGATACGCAGTATTTT
d_call: TRBD2; j_call: TRBJ2-1; clone_size: NA; v_call: TRBV9; cdr3_aa: CASSPTGTTIGQFF; cdr3_nt: TGTGCCAGCAGCCCCACCGGGACTACAATAGGCCAGTTCTTC
d_call: TRBD1; j_call: TRBJ1-1; clone_size: NA; v_call: TRBV11-2; cdr3_aa: CASSLDRAGGGAFF; cdr3_nt: TGTGCCAGCAGCTTAGATCGGGCAGGGGGCGGAGCTTTCTTT
d_call: NA; j_call: TRBJ2-1; clone_size: few; v_call: TRBV24-1; cdr3_aa: CATSGQGATYNEQFF; cdr3_nt: TGTGCCACCAGTGGGCAGGGCGCTACCTACAATGAGCAGTTCTTC
d_call: NA; j_call: TRBJ2-3; clone_size: few; v_call: TRBV4-2; cdr3_aa: CASSQVQGPDTQYF; cdr3_nt: TGTGCCAGCAGCCAAGTACAGGGACCAGATACGCAGTATTTT
d_call: TRBD2; j_call: TRBJ2-3; clone_size: once; v_call: TRBV20-1; cdr3_aa: CSATRTSATDTQYF; cdr3_nt: TGCAGTGCTACTAGGACTAGCGCGACAGATACGCAGTATTTT
d_call: TRBD2; j_call: TRBJ2-2; clone_size: many; v_call: TRBV28; cdr3_aa: CASSFWTGGNTGELFF; cdr3_nt: TGTGCCAGCAGTTTTTGGACGGGAGGGAACACCGGGGAGCTGTTTTTT
d_call: TRBD2; j_call: TRBJ2-3; clone_size: NA; v_call: TRBV5-1; cdr3_aa: CASSLMTGTSGGWSDTQYF; cdr3_nt: TGCGCCAGCAGCTTAATGACCGGGACTAGCGGAGGGTGGTCAGATACGCAGTATTTT
d_call: TRBD2; j_call: TRBJ2-1; clone_size: NA; v_call: TRBV15; cdr3_aa: CATSRSGSGRNEQFF; cdr3_nt: TGTGCCACCAGCAGAAGCGGGAGCGGGAGAAATGAGCAGTTCTTC
d_call: NA; j_call: TRBJ1-6; clone_size: NA; v_call: TRBV9; cdr3_aa: CASSVVPESNSPLHF; cdr3_nt: TGTGCCAGCAGCGTAGTTCCAGAAAGTAATTCACCCCTCCACTTT
d_call: NA; j_call: TRBJ2-1; clone_size: NA; v_call: TRBV11-2; cdr3_aa: CASSSRQNNEQFF; cdr3_nt: TGTGCCAGCAGCTCCCGACAGAACAATGAGCAGTTCTTC
d_call: NA; j_call: TRBJ1-2; clone_size: few; v_call: TRBV7-2; cdr3_aa: CASSLGPLGYTF; cdr3_nt: TGTGCCAGCAGCCTGGGTCCGCTTGGCTACACCTTC
d_call: NA; j_call: TRBJ2-1; clone_size: NA; v_call: TRBV10-3; cdr3_aa: CAISDSWTGDNEQFF; cdr3_nt: TGTGCCATCAGTGACTCCTGGACTGGTGACAATGAGCAGTTCTTC
d_call: TRBD2; j_call: TRBJ2-1; clone_size: NA; v_call: TRBV20-1; cdr3_aa: CSARDRGLVSYNEQFF; cdr3_nt: TGCAGTGCTAGAGATAGGGGACTAGTTTCTTACAATGAGCAGTTCTTC
d_call: TRBD2; j_call: TRBJ2-3; clone_size: NA; v_call: TRBV5-1; cdr3_aa: CASSRGLAFTDTQYF; cdr3_nt: TGCGCCAGCAGCAGGGGACTAGCGTTCACAGATACGCAGTATTTT
d_call: NA; j_call: TRBJ2-3; clone_size: few; v_call: TRBV7-7; cdr3_aa: CASSLSLEPSTDTQYF; cdr3_nt: TGTGCCAGCAGCTTATCGCTAGAACCTAGCACAGATACGCAGTATTTT
d_call: NA; j_call: TRBJ2-1; clone_size: NA; v_call: TRBV28; cdr3_aa: CASSLDSPNRDEQFF; cdr3_nt: TGTGCCAGCAGTTTAGACTCCCCGAATAGGGATGAGCAGTTCTTC
d_call: NA; j_call: TRBJ2-1; clone_size: few; v_call: TRBV20-1; cdr3_aa: CSARADSNEQFF; cdr3_nt: TGCAGTGCTAGAGCTGATTCCAATGAGCAGTTCTTC